The T cell receptor (beta chain) under discussion was sequenced for a study of OX40 agonist ivuxolimab in advanced cancers. Study-wide results and limits: Doses of 0.1 to 3.0 mg/kg were accompanied by clonal expansion of CD4+ and CD8+ blood T cells by week 6. Compared with CD4+, CD8+ T cells on average had more expanded clones.

Turning to this clone: Antigen: not known.

Germline lookup yields CDR1 SGHAT and CDR2 FQNNGV. The CDR3 is made up of 15 amino acids. Trimming stripped 5 bases from V and 2 bases from J, with 15 bases between. Sequenced by immunoSEQ multiplex PCR; TCRdb stores in-frame clones only, minus some. This sample yields tens of thousands of clones, of which roughly 82% are seen a single time; 5.5% to 6% belongs to the top ten. The TCR was taken from an adult with an advanced solid tumor such as melanoma, head and neck, liver or kidney cancer. Sample: CD4+ or CD8+ T cells sorted from blood, taken in a trial of the OX40 agonist ivuxolimab. The gene calls are TRBV11-2 and TRBJ2-5; D may be TRBD2 (5 bases). The CDR3 DNA follows: TGTGCCAGCAGCACTAGGATCGAACCTCAAGAGACCCAGTACTTC. This gives the protein CASSTRIEPQETQYF. Complete variable domain (other parts from reference TRBV11-2 and TRBJ2-5): EAGVAQSPRYKIIEKRQSVAFWCNPISGHATLYWYQQILGQGPKLLIQFQNNGVVDDSQLPKDRFSAERLKGVDSTLKIQPAKLEDSAVYLCASSTRIEPQETQYFGPGTRLLVL.